One and the same sample provided the 25 T cell receptor beta chains below, sequenced in a study of post-analysis software for immune sequencing data. Study findings and constraints: TRBV5-6, TRBV5-1 and TRBV20-1 belonged to a set of a handful of TRBV segments that were more frequent in patients than controls.

These TCRs' antigens remain unknown. TCR beta cDNA libraries had unique molecular identifiers. TCRdb reanalysed the PCR reads using MiXCR and keeps one entry per CDR3 protein. The sample lists 150,000 to 200,000 distinct CDR3 sequences, roughly 30% seen once, with over 1.2% in the top ten. The sample comprised blood. These TCRs come from a girl aged 5 to 17 with multiple sclerosis.

The J gene is TRBJ2-3, the V gene TRBV27; 10 bases fit TRBD2. V shed 2 bases, J shed 4 bases, and the junction held 6 bases outside the gene matches. Germline-derived CDR1 and CDR2 are MNHEY and SMNVEV (reference sequence). This CDR3 has 16 residues. Written as DNA, the CDR3 is TGTGCCAGCAGTTTAGTGTCAGCGGGAGGGGCAGATACGCAGTATTTT. Translated: CASSLVSAGGADTQYF.

As to this clonotype: A clone one base away is much larger, so this may be a read error. The chain combines TRBV5-1 with TRBJ2-3; D remains unclear. The CDR3 extends over 15 amino acids. CDR1 SGHRS and CDR2 YFSETQ come from the germline V gene. CDR3 DNA sequence: TGCGCCAGCAGCTCCCGGGTCTTCAGCACAGATACGCATTATTTT. It translates to CASSSRVFSTDTHYF.

V gene TRBV18 combines with J gene TRBJ1-4; D is uncertain. This CDR3 spans 13 amino acids. Trimming shortened V by 2 bases and J by 11 bases, and 12 bases separated the two germline ends. CDR1 and CDR2 from the germline V gene are KGHSH and LQKENI. In DNA form, the CDR3 reads TGTGCCAGCTCACCAGAGGTAGAAGGGAAACTGTTTTTT. Its protein product is CASSPEVEGKLFF.

V gene TRBV20-1 combines with J gene TRBJ2-5, with D perhaps given as TRBD1 or TRBD2 (5 bases each). The CDR3 totals 14 residues. The germline V gene encodes CDR1 DFQATT and CDR2 SNEGSKA (reference sequence). The V end was cut by 0 bases, the J end by 7 bases, with 15 bases between. The DNA of the CDR3 is TGCAGTGCTAGAGATACATCCTCCGGGGCGACCCAGTACTTC. Protein: CSARDTSSGATQYF.

The sample holds a few counts of this clonotype. The chain employs TRBV28 and TRBJ2-1; 8 nucleotides line up with TRBD2. The CDR3 length is 15 residues. Germline V gene data show CDR1 as MDHEN and CDR2 as SYDVKM. With V trimmed by 6 bases and J by 0 bases, 4 bases remained unmatched. The CDR3 sequence is CASRRGGSSYNEQFF. The CDR3 nucleotides are TGTGCCAGCAGACGCGGGGGGAGCTCCTACAATGAGCAGTTCTTC.

This clonotype was recorded at least ten times. V is TRBV28 and J is TRBJ1-5; possible D gene TRBD1, 6 bases. Trimming removed 6 bases from V and 0 bases from J, with 18 bases in between. Per germline, CDR1 MDHEN and CDR2 SYDVKM. This CDR3 is built from 17 residues. Here the CDR3 reads CASSPPNRVRSNQPQHF. The CDR3 DNA sequence: TGTGCCAGCAGCCCACCCAACAGGGTCCGTAGCAATCAGCCCCAGCATTTT.

The genes are TRBV20-1 and TRBJ2-4; 7 bases are shared with TRBD2. CDR1 is DFQATT and CDR2 is SNEGSKA in the germline V gene (reference sequence). This CDR3 comprises 12 residues. The ends lost 6 bases at V and 13 bases at J; junction bases unmatched: 12. CDR3 in amino acids: CSASQTSLGQYF. The CDR3 region has the DNA TGCAGTGCAAGTCAGACTAGCCTCGGGCAGTACTTC.

The rearrangement joins TRBV10-3 to TRBJ2-3; no definite D call. V dropped 0 bases and J dropped 8 bases, with 6 bases sitting between them. The CDR3 totals 12 residues. The germline V gene encodes CDR1 ENHRY and CDR2 SYGVKD. The CDR3 DNA reads as TGTGCCATCAGTGAGTCCGGGCGTACGCAGTATTTT. This sequence encodes CAISESGRTQYF.

This clonotype was seen ten or more times. This chain connects TRBV6-5 to TRBJ2-7, with 9 bases aligning to TRBD2. V shed 2 bases and J 1 base; nucleotides not matched to a gene: 3. Germline V gives CDR1 MNHEY, CDR2 SVGAGI. CDR3 length: 15 amino acids. Here the CDR3 DNA reads TGTGCCAGCAGTTACGCACTAGCGGGTTCCTACGAGCAGTACTTC. This translates into CASSYALAGSYEQYF.

This clonotype was recorded many times. This rearrangement joins TRBV4-1 to TRBJ2-7; D is ambiguous. CDR1 is MGHRA and CDR2 is YSYEKL in the germline V gene. This CDR3 is built from 15 residues. Trimming removed 3 bases from V and 0 bases from J, with 12 bases in between. The CDR3 region is CASSHPQQSSYEQYF. The CDR3 DNA follows: TGCGCCAGCAGCCACCCCCAGCAGAGCTCCTACGAGCAGTACTTC.

The gene calls are TRBV18 and TRBJ2-7, with 9 bases aligning to TRBD2. Losses at the gene ends were 3 bases for V and 7 bases for J; bases not matched to a gene: 10. The CDR3 runs 15 residues. CDR1 KGHSH and CDR2 LQKENI come from the germline V gene. CDR3 sequence (DNA): TGTGCCAGCTCACCTCTAGCGGGGCTTCTCAAAGAGCAGTACTTC. Translation: CASSPLAGLLKEQYF.

This clonotype was seen many times. The V gene is TRBV20-1, the J gene TRBJ2-7, with 8 bases that match TRBD2. The CDR3 spans 15 residues. The V and J ends lost 6 bases and 2 bases, in that order; junction bases with no gene match: 12. Germline V gene lookup returns CDR1 DFQATT and CDR2 SNEGSKA (reference sequence). CDR3 sequence: CSAQRSLSGTYEQYF. The CDR3 DNA follows: TGCAGTGCCCAAAGAAGTCTTAGCGGGACCTACGAGCAGTACTTC.

Only a few counts were recorded for this clonotype. The chain joins TRBV12-3 or TRBV12-4 to TRBJ1-3; the D gene is possibly TRBD1 (6 bases). The germline V and J ends were trimmed by 6 bases and 0 bases, with 12 bases remaining between them. The CDR3 covers 15 residues. As DNA, the CDR3 is TGTGCCAGCAGCATAGACAGGATCTCTGGAAACACCATATATTTT. Protein sequence: CASSIDRISGNTIYF.

This clonotype was detected many times. CDR3 region: CAIRGGTGGRYEQYF. CDR3 bases: TGTGCCATCAGAGGGGGGACAGGTGGCCGCTACGAGCAGTACTTC. This chain uses TRBV10-3 with TRBJ2-7, with TRBD1 matching over 8 bases. This CDR3 is 15 amino acids long. Per the germline V gene, CDR1 is ENHRY and CDR2 is SYGVKD. V lost 6 bases and J lost 3; bases outside the gene matches: 10.

This clonotype was observed many times. The chain is built from TRBV20-1 and TRBJ2-4; no definite D call. V gave up 5 bases and J gave up 7 bases, with 18 bases separating them. CDR1 and CDR2 from the germline V gene are DFQATT and SNEGSKA (reference sequence). The CDR3 is 14 amino acids. The CDR3 region has the DNA TGCAGTGCTTGCGAGTCCCTTAAAGGGAACATTCAGTACTTC. It is translated as CSACESLKGNIQYF.

A few counts support this clonotype. This rearrangement joins TRBV5-1 to TRBJ2-3; D possibly matches TRBD1 or TRBD2 (5 bases each). The germline V gene encodes CDR1 SGHRS and CDR2 YFSETQ. V was pared by 0 bases and J by 1 base, with 15 bases between. This CDR3 is 17 amino acids long. The DNA of the CDR3 is TGCGCCAGCAGCTTGGGATTGGACGGGACCCGCACAGATACGCAGTATTTT. The encoded protein is CASSLGLDGTRTDTQYF.

The chain joins TRBV20-1 to TRBJ2-1; D is uncertain. CDR3 length: 12 amino acids. V lost 2 bases, J lost 6 bases, and 8 bases lay in between. CDR1 and CDR2 from the germline V gene are DFQATT and SNEGSKA (reference sequence). The CDR3 sequence is CSARISCNEQFF. CDR3 nucleotides: TGCAGTGCTAGAATCTCGTGCAATGAGCAGTTCTTC.

This clonotype was seen at least ten times. The V and J genes are TRBV7-6 and TRBJ1-2; D might be TRBD1 (6 bases). Trimming cost V 5 bases and J 6 bases, with 16 bases left between them. This CDR3 spans 14 amino acids. Germline V CDR1 and CDR2: SGHVS, FNYEAQ. CDR3 region: CASSQGGGDNGYTF. CDR3 nucleotide sequence: TGTGCCAGCAGCCAAGGGGGAGGGGATAATGGCTACACCTTC.

This clonotype showed up many times. V usage is TRBV25-1 and J usage is TRBJ2-7, with D unclear. With 4 bases removed from V and 2 bases from J, the gap between germline ends came to 9 bases. CDR1 and CDR2 (germline): MGHDK, SYGVNS. The CDR3 has 13 residues. DNA for the CDR3: TGTGCCAGCAGTGTGAAGGGAACCTACGAGCAGTACTTC. Its translation is CASSVKGTYEQYF.

The chain has TRBV12-3 or TRBV12-4 and TRBJ2-1; 8 bases agree with TRBD2. There are 16 residues in the CDR3. After removal of 5 bases from V and 1 base from J, the junction contained 7 bases not matched to a gene. Here the CDR3 DNA reads TGTGCCAGCAGTCCCCGCCAGCGGGAGTCCTACAATGAGCAGTTCTTC. Amino acid sequence: CASSPRQRESYNEQFF.

This clonotype was detected a few times. This sequence joins TRBV18 and TRBJ1-4; tentative D call: TRBD1 (5 bases). Germline V lookup: CDR1 KGHSH, CDR2 LQKENI. This CDR3 is 14 amino acids long. Trimming removed 3 bases from V and 0 bases from J, with 5 bases in between. The DNA of the CDR3 is TGTGCCAGCTCACCGACAGCAACTAATGAAAAACTGTTTTTT. It specifies CASSPTATNEKLFF.

Ten or more counts support this clonotype. V and J are TRBV7-9 and TRBJ2-1, with 7 bases fitting TRBD2. V shed 0 bases and J 11 bases; nucleotides not matched to a gene: 4. The V gene's germline CDR1 is SEHNR and CDR2 FQNEAQ (reference sequence). The CDR3 totals 13 residues. CDR3 residues: CASSLAASGQQFF. The CDR3, as DNA: TGTGCCAGCAGCTTAGCGGCTAGCGGTCAGCAGTTCTTC. The entire variable domain, with the rest obtained from reference TRBV7-9 and TRBJ2-1, is as follows: DTGVSQNPRHKITKRGQNVTFRCDPISEHNRLYWYRQTLGQGPEFLTYFQNEAQLEKSRLLSDRFSAERPKGSFSTLEIQRTEQGDSAMYLCASSLAASGQQFFGPGTRLTVL.

About this clonotype: A much larger clonotype is one base distant, so this may be a read error. The V call is TRBV20-1, the J call TRBJ1-2; D may be TRBD1 (5 bases). Germline-derived CDR1 and CDR2 are DFQATT and SNEGSKA (reference sequence). V was clipped by 7 bases and J by 2 bases, with 17 bases between them. This CDR3 has 14 residues. For the CDR3, the DNA is TGCAGTGTCCAAGGTGGGGCGGGGAACTATGGCTACACCTTC. Protein product: CSVQGGAGNYGYTF.

This rearrangement joins TRBV7-4 to TRBJ2-5; 16 bases are shared with TRBD2. Trimming at V came to 5 bases and at J to 5 bases, leaving 5 bases not matched to a gene. The germline V gene has CDR1 SGHVT and CDR2 SQSDAQ. There are 16 residues in the CDR3. CDR3 sequence: CASSQPGLAGGETQYF. As DNA, the CDR3 is TGTGCCAGCAGCCAGCCGGGACTAGCGGGGGGGGAGACCCAGTACTTC.

The rearrangement links TRBV4-1 to TRBJ2-1; 8 nucleotides match TRBD2. J lost 1 base, V lost 5 bases, and 4 bases had no gene match. The CDR3 is 15 residues long. Germline loops: CDR1 MGHRA, CDR2 YSYEKL. CDR3 loop: CASSLRGESYNEQFF. CDR3 DNA sequence: TGCGCCAGCAGCTTGCGGGGGGAATCCTACAATGAGCAGTTCTTC.